This T cell receptor beta chain is from a study of breast tumors, draining lymph nodes, adjacent tissues. One entry per CDR3 protein, called by TCRdb with MiXCR from the multiplex PCR reads. Of approximately 88,000 distinct CDR3 sequences in the sample, 25% to 35% were seen once. V was pared by 8 bases and J by 0 bases, with 8 bases between. This CDR3 spans 13 amino acids. From germline, CDR1 is MGHRA and CDR2 YSYEKL. Axillary draining lymph nodes of breast cancer patients supplied the node samples. The chain couples TRBV4-1 to TRBJ2-1; no definite D call. Source material: axillary lymph node tissue. This TCR was sampled from a female donor with breast cancer. Some clones in this sample may be carry-over from other donors' samples. CDR3 nucleotides: TGCGCCAGCGGCCTTGCCTCCTACAATGAGCAGTTCTTC. Translated: CASGLASYNEQFF.